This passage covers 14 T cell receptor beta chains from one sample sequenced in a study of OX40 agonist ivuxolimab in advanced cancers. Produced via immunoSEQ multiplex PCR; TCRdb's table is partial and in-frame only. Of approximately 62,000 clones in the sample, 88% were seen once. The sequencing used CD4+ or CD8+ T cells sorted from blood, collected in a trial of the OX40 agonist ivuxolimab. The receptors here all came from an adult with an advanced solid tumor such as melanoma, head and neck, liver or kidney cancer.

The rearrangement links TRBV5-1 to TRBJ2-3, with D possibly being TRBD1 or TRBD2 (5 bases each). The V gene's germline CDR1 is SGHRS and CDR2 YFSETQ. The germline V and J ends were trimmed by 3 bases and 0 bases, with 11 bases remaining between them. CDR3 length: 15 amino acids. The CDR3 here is CASSYGASSTDTQYF. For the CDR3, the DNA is TGCGCCAGCAGCTACGGGGCAAGCAGCACAGATACGCAGTATTTT.

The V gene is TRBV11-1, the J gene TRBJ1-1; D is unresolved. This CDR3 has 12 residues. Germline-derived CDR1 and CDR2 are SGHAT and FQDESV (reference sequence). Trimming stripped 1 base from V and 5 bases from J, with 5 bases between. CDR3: CASSLVGTEAFF. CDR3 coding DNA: TGTGCCAGCAGCTTAGTGGGTACTGAAGCTTTCTTT.

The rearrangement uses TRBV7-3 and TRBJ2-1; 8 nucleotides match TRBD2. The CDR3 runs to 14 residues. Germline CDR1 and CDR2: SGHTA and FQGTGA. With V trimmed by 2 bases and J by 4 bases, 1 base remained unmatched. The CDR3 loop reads CASSLASGYNEQFF. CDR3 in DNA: TGTGCCAGCAGCTTAGCTAGCGGGTACAATGAGCAGTTCTTC.

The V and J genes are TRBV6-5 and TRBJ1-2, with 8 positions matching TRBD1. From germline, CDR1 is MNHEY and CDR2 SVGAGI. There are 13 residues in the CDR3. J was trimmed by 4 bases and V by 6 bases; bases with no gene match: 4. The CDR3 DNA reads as TGTGCCAGCAGGACGCAGGGGGCCTATGGCTACACCTTC. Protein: CASRTQGAYGYTF.

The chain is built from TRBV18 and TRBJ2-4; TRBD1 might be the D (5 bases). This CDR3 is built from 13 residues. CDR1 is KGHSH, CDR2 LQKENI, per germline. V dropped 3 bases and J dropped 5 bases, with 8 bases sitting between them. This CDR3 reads CASSPSGQNIQYF. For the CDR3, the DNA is TGTGCCAGCTCACCGTCAGGGCAAAACATTCAGTACTTC.

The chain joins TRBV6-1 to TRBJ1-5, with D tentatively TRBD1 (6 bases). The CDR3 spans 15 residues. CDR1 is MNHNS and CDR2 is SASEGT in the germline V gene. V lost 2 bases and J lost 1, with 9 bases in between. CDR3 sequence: CASSESRGSNQPQHF. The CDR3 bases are TGTGCCAGCAGTGAAAGCAGGGGCAGCAATCAGCCCCAGCATTTT.

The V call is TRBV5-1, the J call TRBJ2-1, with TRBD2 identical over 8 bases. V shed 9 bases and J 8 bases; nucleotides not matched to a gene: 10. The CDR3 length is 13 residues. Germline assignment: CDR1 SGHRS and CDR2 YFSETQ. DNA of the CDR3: TGCGCCACCCAGGCTAGCGGGTGGGATGAGCAGTTCTTC. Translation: CATQASGWDEQFF. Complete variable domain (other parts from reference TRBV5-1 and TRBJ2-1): KAGVTQTPRYLIKTRGQQVTLSCSPISGHRSVSWYQQTPGQGLQFLFEYFSETQRNKGNFPGRFSGRQFSNSRSEMNVSTLELGDSALYLCATQASGWDEQFFGPGTRLTVL.

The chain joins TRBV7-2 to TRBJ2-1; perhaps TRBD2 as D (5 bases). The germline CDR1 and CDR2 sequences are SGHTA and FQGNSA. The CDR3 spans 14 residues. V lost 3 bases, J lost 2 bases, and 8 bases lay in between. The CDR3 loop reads CASSFSGPYNEQFF. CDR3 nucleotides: TGTGCCAGCAGCTTCAGCGGCCCCTACAATGAGCAGTTCTTC.

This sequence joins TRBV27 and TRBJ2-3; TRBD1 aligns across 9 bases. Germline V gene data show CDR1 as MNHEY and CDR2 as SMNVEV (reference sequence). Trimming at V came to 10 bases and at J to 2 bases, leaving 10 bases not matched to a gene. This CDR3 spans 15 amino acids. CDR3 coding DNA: TGTGCCACCCAGAAAGGGGACAGGGACACAGATACGCAGTATTTT. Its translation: CATQKGDRDTDTQYF.

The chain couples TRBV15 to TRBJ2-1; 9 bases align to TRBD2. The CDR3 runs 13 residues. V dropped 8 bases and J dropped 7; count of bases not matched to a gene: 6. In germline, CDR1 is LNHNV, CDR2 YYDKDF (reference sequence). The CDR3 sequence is CATQSGGKNEQFF. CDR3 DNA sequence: TGTGCCACCCAAAGCGGGGGGAAAAATGAGCAGTTCTTC.

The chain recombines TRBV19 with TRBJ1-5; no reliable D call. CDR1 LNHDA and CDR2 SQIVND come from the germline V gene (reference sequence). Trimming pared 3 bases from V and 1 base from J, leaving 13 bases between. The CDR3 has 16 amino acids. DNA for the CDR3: TGTGCCAGTAGTATTATTGGGGATGTGAGCAATCAGCCCCAGCATTTT. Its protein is CASSIIGDVSNQPQHF.

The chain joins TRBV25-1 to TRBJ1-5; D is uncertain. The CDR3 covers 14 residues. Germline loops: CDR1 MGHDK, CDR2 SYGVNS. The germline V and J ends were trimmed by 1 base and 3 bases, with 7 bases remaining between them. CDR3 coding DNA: TGTGCCAGCAGTGAATGGTCGAACAATCAGCCCCAGCATTTT. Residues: CASSEWSNNQPQHF.

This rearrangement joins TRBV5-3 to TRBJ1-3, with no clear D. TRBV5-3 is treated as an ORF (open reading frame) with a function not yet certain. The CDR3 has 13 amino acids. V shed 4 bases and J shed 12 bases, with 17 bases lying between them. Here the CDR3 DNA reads TGTGCCAGAAGCCTGTCGTCCGGCCTCGGCATATATTTT. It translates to CARSLSSGLGIYF.

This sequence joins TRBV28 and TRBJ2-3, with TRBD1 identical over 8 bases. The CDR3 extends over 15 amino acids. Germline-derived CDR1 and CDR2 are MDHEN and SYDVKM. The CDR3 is CAALGAGGNRDTQYF. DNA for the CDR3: TGTGCAGCATTGGGAGCAGGGGGCAATCGGGATACGCAGTATTTT.